The rows below give T cell receptor beta chains drawn from one sample of a study of blood T cell repertoires in COVID-19. Method: immunoSEQ multiplex PCR; TCRdb's copy keeps in-frame clones and lacks some. Counted here are some 88,000 clones, less than 90% occurring once; the ten biggest clones make up 3.8%. The specimen sequenced was peripheral blood. The receptors shown here come from a man between 60 and 70 years old with acute or convalescent COVID-19. The CDR3 runs from the conserved cysteine through the conserved F or W. Each record gives: D gene, V gene, clone size, J gene, CDR3 protein, CDR3 DNA. A D gene is named only where the DNA matches it firmly. Some rows have no size entry. The others give once, few or many, or a class for an expanded clone.

>NA|TRBV30|NA|TRBJ2-7
CAWSELYEQYF
TGTGCCTGGAGTGAACTCTACGAGCAGTACTTC
>NA|TRBV10-1|NA|TRBJ2-5
CASSADGGQETQYF
TGCGCCAGCAGTGCGGACGGAGGACAAGAGACCCAGTACTTC
>NA|TRBV7-2|NA|TRBJ1-4
CASSFDRRNEKLFF
TGTGCCAGCAGCTTCGACAGGAGGAATGAAAAACTGTTTTTT
>TRBD2|TRBV11-2|NA|TRBJ2-5
CASSPGLAQETQYF
TGTGCCAGCAGCCCCGGACTAGCACAAGAGACCCAGTACTTC
>NA|TRBV5-1|NA|TRBJ2-1
CASSLIAAGEQFF
TGCGCCAGCAGCTTGATAGCGGCGGGTGAGCAGTTCTTC
>NA|TRBV19|once|TRBJ2-6
CASSIGALGSGANVLTF
TGTGCCAGTAGTATAGGGGCACTAGGCTCTGGGGCCAACGTCCTGACTTTC
>TRBD1|TRBV6-5|NA|TRBJ1-2
CASADRMFFGYTF
TGTGCCAGCGCGGACAGGATGTTTTTTGGCTACACCTTC
>TRBD1|TRBV7-2|NA|TRBJ2-5
CASSLATAGGRETQYF
TGTGCCAGCAGCTTAGCAACGGCAGGGGGTCGGGAGACCCAGTACTTC
>TRBD1|TRBV6-4|NA|TRBJ2-2
CASRTDREAGELFF
TGTGCCAGCAGGACGGACAGGGAAGCCGGGGAGCTGTTTTTT
>TRBD2|TRBV9|NA|TRBJ2-1
CASNRLAGGPNEQFF
TGTGCCAGCAATCGACTAGCGGGAGGGCCGAATGAGCAGTTCTTC
>NA|TRBV5-1|NA|TRBJ2-2
CASSHHLGGRDTGELFF
TGCGCCAGCAGCCACCACCTCGGGGGTCGGGACACCGGGGAGCTGTTTTTT
>TRBD1|TRBV5-1|NA|TRBJ2-3
CASSPDGQASTDTQYF
TGCGCCAGCAGCCCGGACGGACAGGCCAGCACAGATACGCAGTATTTT
>NA|TRBV6-2/TRBV6-3|NA|TRBJ1-2
CASSYSSRGSGYTF
TGTGCCAGCAGTTACTCATCCAGGGGAAGTGGCTACACCTTC
>NA|TRBV5-6|NA|TRBJ1-6
CASSPGPSPLHF
TGTGCCAGCAGTCCGGGTCCTTCACCCCTCCACTTT
>NA|TRBV27|few|TRBJ2-1
CASSLRAGRGYNEQFF
TGTGCCAGCAGTTTGAGGGCGGGTCGGGGTTACAATGAGCAGTTCTTC
>NA|TRBV6-4|once|TRBJ2-1
CASLFATPRLAGESYNEQFF
TGTGCCAGCCTTTTTGCGACGCCCAGACTAGCAGGGGAATCCTACAATGAGCAGTTCTTC
>NA|TRBV5-1|once|TRBJ2-5
CASSLGQVKQTQYF
TGCGCCAGCAGCTTGGGACAGGTAAAACAGACCCAGTACTTC
>TRBD1|TRBV29-1|NA|TRBJ1-2
CSVEQQGNGYTF
TGCAGCGTTGAACAACAGGGGAATGGCTACACCTTC
>NA|TRBV19|NA|TRBJ2-2
CASSIGGSDTGELFF
TGTGCCAGTAGTATCGGGGGATCGGACACCGGGGAGCTGTTTTTT
>TRBD1|TRBV12-3/TRBV12-4|NA|TRBJ2-5
CASSLRDRETQYF
TGTGCCAGCAGTCTCCGGGACAGAGAGACCCAGTACTTC
>NA|TRBV11-1|NA|TRBJ2-5
CASSLARSETQYF
TGTGCCAGCAGCTTAGCTAGATCAGAGACCCAGTACTTC
>NA|TRBV11-1|NA|TRBJ2-7
CASSPGISYEQYF
TGTGCCAGCAGCCCAGGTATCAGCTACGAGCAGTACTTC
>NA|TRBV9|NA|TRBJ2-3
CASNQEGDTQYF
TGTGCCAGCAACCAGGAGGGGGATACGCAGTATTTT
>NA|TRBV5-1|NA|TRBJ2-5
CASSLDQGVEETQYF
TGCGCCAGCAGCTTGGATCAAGGGGTAGAAGAGACCCAGTACTTC
>NA|TRBV4-2|NA|TRBJ2-7
CASSQVGAGYEQYF
TGTGCCAGCAGCCAAGTGGGGGCGGGCTACGAGCAGTACTTC
>NA|TRBV29-1|NA|TRBJ2-7
CSVERRGGHEQYF
TGCAGCGTTGAAAGGAGGGGGGGCCACGAGCAGTACTTC
>TRBD2|TRBV5-4|NA|TRBJ2-7
CASSLSGGAAYEQYF
TGTGCCAGCAGCCTTAGCGGGGGGGCAGCGTACGAGCAGTACTTC
>TRBD1|TRBV29-1|NA|TRBJ2-1
CSVEDYLGQGTYYNEQFF
TGCAGCGTTGAAGATTACCTAGGACAGGGAACCTACTACAATGAGCAGTTCTTC
>NA|TRBV5-5|NA|TRBJ2-2
CASTLRTGGGGELFF
TGTGCCAGCACCCTTCGGACCGGGGGAGGCGGGGAGCTGTTTTTT
>TRBD1|TRBV29-1|NA|TRBJ1-4
CSVYTTGKEKLFF
TGCAGCGTTTACACGACAGGGAAGGAAAAACTGTTTTTT
>NA|TRBV7-8|NA|TRBJ2-2
CASSLGRRLAGELFF
TGTGCCAGCAGCTTAGGAAGGAGGCTTGCAGGGGAGCTGTTTTTT
>NA|TRBV11-1|NA|TRBJ1-4
CASSFRTAIDEKLFF
TGTGCCAGCAGCTTCCGGACAGCCATTGATGAAAAACTGTTTTTT
>NA|TRBV25-1|NA|TRBJ2-2
CASSEYPGTNTGELFF
TGTGCCAGCAGTGAATACCCAGGAACGAACACCGGGGAGCTGTTTTTT
>TRBD1|TRBV4-2|NA|TRBJ1-2
CASSQDTGVGYGYTF
TGTGCCAGCAGCCAAGACACAGGGGTGGGCTATGGCTACACCTTC
>NA|TRBV3-1/TRBV3-2|NA|TRBJ2-1
CASSQEAGHEQFF
TGTGCCAGCAGCCAAGAGGCGGGCCATGAGCAGTTCTTC
>TRBD1|TRBV6-5|NA|TRBJ2-7
CASSRGTGGQNEQYF
TGTGCCAGCAGCCGCGGGACAGGGGGCCAGAACGAGCAGTACTTC
>TRBD2|TRBV4-2|few|TRBJ2-2
CASSQDRGGDSGELFF
TGTGCCAGCAGCCAAGACCGGGGGGGAGACTCCGGGGAGCTGTTTTTT
>NA|TRBV7-2|NA|TRBJ2-5
CASSLQGKETQYF
TGTGCCAGCAGCTTACAGGGGAAAGAGACCCAGTACTTC
>NA|TRBV12-3/TRBV12-4|NA|TRBJ1-2
CASSLQASGYTF
TGTGCCAGCAGTTTACAAGCAAGTGGCTACACCTTC
>NA|TRBV7-2|NA|TRBJ2-3
CASSLGTGGDTQYF
TGTGCCAGCAGCTTAGGGACAGGAGGGGATACGCAGTATTTT
>TRBD1|TRBV6-1|few|TRBJ1-2
CASSEDRFYGYTF
TGTGCCAGCAGTGAGGACAGGTTTTATGGCTACACCTTC
>TRBD1|TRBV2|NA|TRBJ1-1
CASSALGTGGKGTEAFF
TGTGCCAGCAGTGCACTGGGGACAGGGGGCAAGGGAACTGAAGCTTTCTTT
>NA|TRBV12-3/TRBV12-4|NA|TRBJ2-3
CASSLLDTQYF
TGTGCCAGCAGTTTACTAGATACGCAGTATTTT
>TRBD2|TRBV5-1|NA|TRBJ2-3
CASSPRVGGSDTQYF
TGCGCCAGCAGCCCCCGTGTGGGAGGGTCAGATACGCAGTATTTT
>TRBD1|TRBV7-8|NA|TRBJ1-2
CASSFRSGQGGYGYTF
TGTGCCAGCAGCTTCAGATCGGGACAGGGAGGCTATGGCTACACCTTC
>NA|TRBV11-2|NA|TRBJ2-2
CASSLDSAVATGELFF
TGTGCCAGCAGCTTAGATAGTGCGGTGGCAACCGGGGAGCTGTTTTTT
>TRBD2|TRBV5-1|NA|TRBJ2-5
CASSLGSGSWETQYF
TGCGCCAGCAGCTTGGGCAGCGGGAGTTGGGAGACCCAGTACTTC
>NA|TRBV4-2|NA|TRBJ2-4
CASSQVGGGNIQYF
TGTGCCAGCAGCCAAGTTGGGGGCGGAAACATTCAGTACTTC
>NA|TRBV7-9|many|TRBJ1-1
CASSLGVEGTEAFF
TGTGCCAGCAGCTTAGGGGTTGAGGGCACTGAAGCTTTCTTT
>TRBD1|TRBV2|NA|TRBJ1-5
CASRGPQGDQPQHF
TGTGCCAGCAGAGGTCCACAGGGGGATCAGCCCCAGCATTTT
>NA|TRBV6-4|once|TRBJ2-3
CASSVGGSSTDTQYF
TGTGCCAGCAGTGTCGGGGGATCTAGCACAGATACGCAGTATTTT
>NA|TRBV30|NA|TRBJ1-1
CAWSAREGMNTEAFF
TGTGCCTGGAGTGCCCGGGAGGGTATGAACACTGAAGCTTTCTTT
>NA|TRBV6-7|NA|TRBJ2-1
CASIQSSGTYSNEQFF
TGTGCCAGCATCCAATCGTCGGGGACATACAGCAATGAGCAGTTCTTC